This T cell receptor (beta chain) was observed in a study of long-term antiretroviral therapy in people with HIV. This clone was seen just once. As yet, its antigen is unknown. General study findings and limits: ART adherence was not documented, and neither viral resistance nor therapy changes had any data. HIV repertoires spanned tighter CDR3 length ranges than controls did.

This CDR3 is built from 15 residues. CDR1 MNHEY and CDR2 SVGAGI come from the germline V gene. The V gene end was trimmed by 0 bases and the J gene end by 3 bases; junction bases not matched to a gene: 4. The assay used was immunoSEQ (version v3.0), run at survey level. Data came from immunoSEQ multiplex PCR; TCRdb stores just in-frame clones and leaves some out. The sample carries some 16,000 clones, under 85% recorded once. This chain links TRBV6-5 with TRBJ1-1; 7 nucleotides line up with TRBD1. This clonotype was obtained from a middle-aged woman with HIV. This sample comprised unsorted PBMCs, obtained 2.3 years after starting antiretroviral therapy. In DNA form, the CDR3 reads TGTGCCAGCAGTTACTCAGGGAGGGGGCACACTGAAGCTTTCTTT. Protein: CASSYSGRGHTEAFF.